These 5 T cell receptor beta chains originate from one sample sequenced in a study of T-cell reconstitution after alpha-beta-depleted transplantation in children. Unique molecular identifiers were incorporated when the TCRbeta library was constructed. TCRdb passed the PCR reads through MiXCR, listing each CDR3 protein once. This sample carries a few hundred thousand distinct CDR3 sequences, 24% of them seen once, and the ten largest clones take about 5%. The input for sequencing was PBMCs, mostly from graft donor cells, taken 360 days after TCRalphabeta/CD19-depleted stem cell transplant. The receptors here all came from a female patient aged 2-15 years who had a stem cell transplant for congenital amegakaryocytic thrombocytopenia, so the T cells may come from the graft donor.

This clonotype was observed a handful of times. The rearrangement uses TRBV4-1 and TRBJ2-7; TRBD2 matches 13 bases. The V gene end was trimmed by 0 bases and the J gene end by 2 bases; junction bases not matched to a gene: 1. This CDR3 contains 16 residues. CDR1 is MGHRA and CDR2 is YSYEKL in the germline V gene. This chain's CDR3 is CASSQDGTSGTYEQYF. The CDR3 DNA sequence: TGCGCCAGCAGCCAAGACGGGACTAGCGGGACCTACGAGCAGTACTTC.

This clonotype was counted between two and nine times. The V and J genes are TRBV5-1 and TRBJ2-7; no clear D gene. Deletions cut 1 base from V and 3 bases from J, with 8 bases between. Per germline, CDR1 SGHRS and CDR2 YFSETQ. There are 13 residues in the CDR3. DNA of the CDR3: TGCGCCAGCAGCTTGCGTATGGACTACGAGCAGTACTTC. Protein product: CASSLRMDYEQYF.

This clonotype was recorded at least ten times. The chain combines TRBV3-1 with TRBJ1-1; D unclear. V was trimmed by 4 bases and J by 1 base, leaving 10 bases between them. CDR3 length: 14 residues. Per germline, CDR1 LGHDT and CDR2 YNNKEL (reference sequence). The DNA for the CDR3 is TGTGCCAGCAGCCGATCGGACCGGAACACTGAAGCTTTCTTT. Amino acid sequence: CASSRSDRNTEAFF.

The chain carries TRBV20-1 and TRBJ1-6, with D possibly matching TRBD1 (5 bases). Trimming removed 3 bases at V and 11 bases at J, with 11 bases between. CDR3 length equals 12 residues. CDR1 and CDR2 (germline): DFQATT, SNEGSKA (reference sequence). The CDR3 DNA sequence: TGCAGTGCTAGCTGGAGGGGTACACCCCTCCACTTT. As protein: CSASWRGTPLHF.

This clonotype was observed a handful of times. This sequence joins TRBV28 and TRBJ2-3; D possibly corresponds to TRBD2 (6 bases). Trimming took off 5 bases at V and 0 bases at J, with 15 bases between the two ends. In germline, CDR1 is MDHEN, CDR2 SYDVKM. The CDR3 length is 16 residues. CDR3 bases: TGTGCCAGCAGTAGCCCCGGGGGAACTAGCACAGATACGCAGTATTTT. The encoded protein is CASSSPGGTSTDTQYF.